This TCR beta chain was identified in a study of cytomegalovirus exposure and HLA in healthy donors. Per germline, CDR1 MDHEN and CDR2 SYDVKM. Trimming took 9 bases from V and 2 from J; bases not matched to a gene: 6. This CDR3 has 14 residues. The PCR made use of 60 Vbeta and 13 Jbeta primers. Method: immunoSEQ multiplex PCR; TCRdb's copy keeps in-frame clones and lacks some. The profile shows 50,000 or so clones, 73% of them singletons. The gene calls are TRBV28 and TRBJ2-7, with 11 bases fitting TRBD1. Sequencing used PBMCs. The receptor comes from a man between 18 and 35 years old in good health and CMV-seronegative. Written as DNA, the CDR3 is TGTGCCAGTCAAACGGGACAGGGGGCCTACGAGCAGTACTTC. This encodes CASQTGQGAYEQYF. Looking up the rest from reference TRBV28 and TRBJ2-7 gives the full variable domain: DVKVTQSSRYLVKRTGEKVFLECVQDMDHENMFWYRQDPGLGLRLIYFSYDVKMKEKGDIPEGYSVSREKKERFSLILESASTNQTSMYLCASQTGQGAYEQYFGPGTRLTVT.